The source of this T cell receptor (beta chain) is a study of T cells after posttransplantation cyclophosphamide. Whole-study findings and limits: Later post-transplant blood repertoires were often dominated by donor CD8+ memory clones. TRB clonality was highly associated with recipient CMV seropositivity and reactivation. Skin or GI-infiltrating T cells shared few TRB sequences with blood.

The related graft donor's blood sample was taken on the day of bone marrow donation. The CDR3 covers 15 residues. The junction had 7 bases not matched to a gene; V was cut back by 6 bases and J by 0 bases. Germline assignment: CDR1 LNHDA and CDR2 SQIVND (reference sequence). This clone was observed at least ten times. Its target is not known. Clones were read by immunoSEQ multiplex PCR, and TCRdb kept only the in-frame ones, dropping some. Recorded here are over 35,000 clones, with no singletons, and the ten leading clones hold 2% to 3%. This clonotype originated in a man aged 35 to 55 in good health, CMV-negative, and a related stem cell transplant donor. The sample was PBMCs. The J gene is TRBJ2-7, the V gene TRBV19; 8 bases map to TRBD1. The CDR3 DNA reads TGTGCCAGTAGCAATCAGGGGGCTTCCTCCTACGAGCAGTACTTC. Translating gives CASSNQGASSYEQYF.